The rows below give T cell receptor beta chains drawn from one sample of a study of tumor-infiltrating lymphocytes in oesophageal squamous cell carcinoma. TCRdb reprocessed the PCR reads with MiXCR, giving one entry per CDR3 protein. Of approximately 12,000 distinct CDR3 sequences listed, around 55% are singletons. The sequencing sample was made of esophageal tumor tissue. These TCRs come from a male donor with esophageal squamous cell carcinoma. The conserved cysteine and the conserved F or W are not part of the CDR3 here.

v_gene	j_gene	CDR3aa
TRBV7-2	TRBJ2-5	ASSLGARLVSGNRETQY
TRBV7-2	TRBJ2-3	ASSFLKDTQY
TRBV19	TRBJ2-1	ASTSYNEQF
TRBV7-9	TRBJ2-7	ASRLRGDSYEQY
TRBV6-6	TRBJ2-7	ASSYLAAGLAAYEQY
TRBV28	TRBJ2-1	ASGRLDEQF
TRBV7-6	TRBJ2-1	ASSSRGNYNEQF
TRBV7-6	TRBJ2-1	ASTSGSYNEQF
TRBV7-9	TRBJ2-7	ASSAGHWSSYEQY
TRBV12-3/TRBV12-4	NA	ASSDLRANYGYT